This TCR beta chain came from a study of T cell responses to AZD1222 COVID-19 vaccine. Profiling relied on immunoSEQ multiplex PCR, and the TCRdb table lists in-frame clones only, not all of them. Of fewer than 200,000 clones in the sample, around 88% were seen once. Per the germline V gene, CDR1 is MGHRA and CDR2 is YSYEKL. V was pared by 3 bases and J by 3 bases, with 17 bases between. The CDR3 is 16 amino acids. The sample was peripheral blood, taken 28 days after the second AZD1222 dose. This clonotype was sampled from an adult who received the AZD1222 COVID-19 vaccine. This chain connects TRBV4-1 to TRBJ1-2; D is perhaps TRBD1 (6 bases). The CDR3 DNA reads as TGCGCCAGCAGCCAGCCCTGGGGGCCTAGAGACTATGGCTACACCTTC. Its protein is CASSQPWGPRDYGYTF.